This entry concerns a single T cell receptor (beta chain). Its antigen is as yet unknown. V was trimmed by 6 bases and J by 0 bases, leaving 17 bases between them. This CDR3 is built from 16 residues. Germline V lookup: CDR1 MNHEY, CDR2 SMNVEV (reference sequence). Sequencing used immunoSEQ multiplex PCR; TCRdb keeps in-frame clones, though not all of them. The table includes about 7,200 clones, 85% to 90% detected once. The sample belongs to a study of hypomethylating agent response in myelodysplastic syndrome. Overall study: Of 11 patients, 5 carried TET2, the most frequent mutation.

Study-level points and caveats: Whether shared GLIPH2 clusters recognize novel MDS antigens was not confirmed.

The receptor's source is a human donor with myelodysplastic syndrome. The gene calls are TRBV27 and TRBJ1-2; D is unclear. Sequenced here: bone marrow, sampled before or after starting hypomethylating agent treatment for myelodysplastic syndrome (not recorded which). The DNA for the CDR3 is TGTGCCAGCAGCCCGGTCAAGGAGTTAGCTAACTATGGCTACACCTTC. Amino acids: CASSPVKELANYGYTF.